These 27 T cell receptor beta chains originate from one sample sequenced in a study of OX40 agonist ivuxolimab in advanced cancers. The protocol was immunoSEQ multiplex PCR, while the TCRdb copy is restricted to in-frame clones and leaves out a portion. The sample holds some 98,000 clones, about 80% seen once. This material consisted of CD4+ or CD8+ T cells sorted from blood, taken in a trial of the OX40 agonist ivuxolimab. These receptors were taken from an adult with an advanced solid tumor such as melanoma, head and neck, liver or kidney cancer.

The chain carries TRBV7-2 and TRBJ2-3; D not certain. Looked up from germline, CDR1 is SGHTA and CDR2 is FQGNSA. This CDR3 spans 16 amino acids. Trimming took off 5 bases at V and 3 bases at J, with 18 bases between the two ends. As DNA, the CDR3 is TGTGCCAGCAGCACAACCCTCGGGTTTGGGACAGATACGCAGTATTTT. Translated, it gives CASSTTLGFGTDTQYF.

The genes are TRBV29-1 and TRBJ1-5; D uncertain. The CDR3 has 15 residues. From germline, CDR1 is SQVTM and CDR2 ANQGSEA. The V end was cut by 4 bases, the J end by 2 bases, with 15 bases between. The CDR3 nucleotides are TGCAGCGTTGGAGACGGAGTCCTCGGCAATCAGCCCCAGCATTTT. This gives the protein CSVGDGVLGNQPQHF.

The V gene is TRBV28, the J gene TRBJ2-7, with a weak D call TRBD2 (5 bases). V lost 7 bases to trimming and J lost 5 bases, with 15 bases between them. The germline V gene has CDR1 MDHEN and CDR2 SYDVKM. The CDR3 is 13 residues long. CDR3 coding DNA: TGTGCCAGCACCCGAGGGCCTTGGAACGAGCAGTACTTC. It specifies CASTRGPWNEQYF. Combining the CDR3 with reference TRBV28 and TRBJ2-7 gives the whole variable domain DVKVTQSSRYLVKRTGEKVFLECVQDMDHENMFWYRQDPGLGLRLIYFSYDVKMKEKGDIPEGYSVSREKKERFSLILESASTNQTSMYLCASTRGPWNEQYFGPGTRLTVT.

The chain has TRBV4-2 and TRBJ2-3; TRBD2 aligns across 7 bases. Germline V lookup: CDR1 LGHNA, CDR2 YNFKEQ. The ends lost 4 bases at V and 2 bases at J; junction bases unmatched: 12. This CDR3 comprises 17 residues. The CDR3 DNA sequence: TGTGCCAGCAGCCCCCAAGGAGCTAGCGGCCTCACAGATACGCAGTATTTT. Its translation: CASSPQGASGLTDTQYF.

The chain uses TRBV6-8 and TRBJ1-2; D is unresolved. The CDR3 is 11 amino acids. With 2 bases removed from V and 8 bases from J, the gap between germline ends came to 6 bases. CDR1 is MNHGY and CDR2 is SAAAGT in the germline V gene. The CDR3: CASSYDRGYTF. The CDR3 DNA reads as TGTGCCAGCAGTTACGACCGCGGCTACACCTTC.

The chain recombines TRBV7-2 with TRBJ2-7; D unclear. V was cut by 5 bases and J by 7 bases, with 9 bases left in between. The CDR3 loop spans 11 amino acids. CDR1 SGHTA and CDR2 FQGNSA come from the germline V gene. CDR3 amino acids: CASSPAREQYF. CDR3 DNA sequence: TGTGCCAGCAGCCCAGCTCGGGAGCAGTACTTC.

This clone was seen many times. The V and J genes are TRBV5-5 and TRBJ2-3; D is uncertain. CDR3 length equals 14 residues. V dropped 2 bases and J dropped 2 bases, with 9 bases sitting between them. Looked up from germline, CDR1 is SGHKS and CDR2 is YYEKEE (reference sequence). The CDR3 nucleotides read TGTGCCAGCAGCTTCGGGCAGAACACAGATACGCAGTATTTT. Protein product: CASSFGQNTDTQYF.

The V and J genes are TRBV15 and TRBJ1-1; D unresolved. Trimming shortened V by 1 base and J by 3 bases, and 12 bases separated the two germline ends. CDR1 and CDR2 from the germline V gene are LNHNV and YYDKDF (reference sequence). CDR3 size: 15 residues. CDR3 region: CATSRVGTLDTEAFF. In DNA, the CDR3 is TGTGCCACCAGCAGAGTGGGCACCTTGGACACTGAAGCTTTCTTT.

This sequence joins TRBV6-5 and TRBJ2-2; D is tentatively TRBD1 or TRBD2 (5 bases each). V was clipped by 4 bases and J by 4 bases, with 16 bases between them. The CDR3 totals 16 residues. Germline CDR1 is MNHEY and CDR2 is SVGAGI. The CDR3 protein is CASSFRRLGGTGELFF. CDR3 in DNA: TGTGCCAGCAGTTTCCGCAGGCTTGGGGGCACCGGGGAGCTGTTTTTT.

This sequence joins TRBV6-5 and TRBJ1-2; no reliable D call. This CDR3 is built from 14 residues. The V end was cut by 5 bases, the J end by 6 bases, with 16 bases between. Germline CDR1 reads MNHEY; CDR2 reads SVGAGI. The CDR3 nucleotides read TGTGCCAGCAGTACCGGGCAACACAATGATGGCTACACCTTC. Encoded protein: CASSTGQHNDGYTF.

This chain uses TRBV28 with TRBJ1-5; 8 nucleotides agree with TRBD1. The CDR3 has 15 residues. Germline V CDR1 and CDR2: MDHEN, SYDVKM. Trimming removed 2 bases from V and 4 bases from J; junction bases left unmatched: 4. The CDR3 nucleotides read TGTGCCAGCAGTTTACTCGGACAGGGAAATCAGCCCCAGCATTTT. Residues: CASSLLGQGNQPQHF.

The chain couples TRBV7-2 to TRBJ1-4; no clear D gene. Germline values: CDR1 SGHTA, CDR2 FQGNSA. This CDR3 region has 13 residues. Trimming took 2 bases from V and 6 from J, leaving 7 bases between them. The CDR3 here is CASSLSRDEKLFF. The CDR3 nucleotides read TGTGCCAGCAGCTTATCTCGGGATGAAAAACTGTTTTTT.

CDR3 amino acids: CASGLVIGGQGGNQPQHF. The CDR3 DNA reads TGTGCTAGTGGTTTGGTAATCGGTGGACAGGGGGGCAATCAGCCCCAGCATTTT. This chain connects TRBV12-5 to TRBJ1-5; 10 bases align to TRBD1. The V gene's germline CDR1 is LGHNT and CDR2 FRNRAP. The V gene end was trimmed by 0 bases and the J gene end by 2 bases; junction bases not matched to a gene: 7. The CDR3 is 18 amino acids. Looking up the rest from reference TRBV12-5 and TRBJ1-5 gives the full variable domain: DARVTQTPRHKVTEMGQEVTMRCQPILGHNTVFWYRQTMMQGLELLAYFRNRAPLDDSGMPKDRFSAEMPDATLATLKIQPSEPRDSAVYFCASGLVIGGQGGNQPQHFGDGTRLSIL.

The gene calls are TRBV7-9 and TRBJ2-7; D is tentatively TRBD1 or TRBD2 (5 bases each). This CDR3 has 13 amino acids. V dropped 1 base and J dropped 2 bases, with 6 bases sitting between them. Germline V gives CDR1 SEHNR, CDR2 FQNEAQ (reference sequence). CDR3 region: CASSLGGTYEQYF. DNA of the CDR3: TGTGCCAGCAGCTTAGGGGGGACCTACGAGCAGTACTTC.

The V gene is TRBV29-1, the J gene TRBJ2-3, with 9 bases fitting TRBD2. In germline, CDR1 is SQVTM, CDR2 ANQGSEA. This CDR3 has 15 residues. The trim removed 8 bases at V and 3 bases at J, leaving 12 bases unmatched. This CDR3 is CSTSPGTSLTDTQYF. The CDR3 nucleotides read TGCAGCACCTCCCCCGGGACTAGCTTGACAGATACGCAGTATTTT.

Details on this clone: This sample also contains other DNA sequences that code for the same CDR3. The chain combines TRBV28 with TRBJ2-5; D not certain. V was pared by 6 bases and J by 2 bases, with 4 bases between. The CDR3 extends over 11 amino acids. Looked up from germline, CDR1 is MDHEN and CDR2 is SYDVKM. The CDR3 is CASREQETQYF. The CDR3 DNA is TGTGCCAGCAGGGAACAAGAGACCCAGTACTTC.

V is TRBV6-5 and J is TRBJ2-5; D is unresolved. Germline assignment: CDR1 MNHEY and CDR2 SVGAGI. This CDR3 is 11 amino acids long. The V end was cut by 8 bases, the J end by 4 bases, with 8 bases between. CDR3 nucleotide sequence: TGTGCCAGCCGCCACACAGAGACCCAGTACTTC. This codes for CASRHTETQYF.

The rearrangement links TRBV7-6 to TRBJ2-7; 7 bases align to TRBD2. Germline V lookup: CDR1 SGHVS, CDR2 FNYEAQ. The CDR3 extends over 13 amino acids. V shed 2 bases, J shed 4 bases, and the junction held 2 bases outside the gene matches. CDR3 coding DNA: TGTGCCAGCAGCTTAATGGGACTATACGAGCAGTACTTC. Its translation is CASSLMGLYEQYF.

This sequence joins TRBV5-1 and TRBJ1-1; D perhaps matches TRBD1 (5 bases). The CDR3 extends over 14 amino acids. The V gene's germline CDR1 is SGHRS and CDR2 YFSETQ. With 6 bases removed from V and 0 bases from J, the gap between germline ends came to 12 bases. In DNA, the CDR3 is TGCGCCAGCACCCGGGACGGCTTGAACACTGAAGCTTTCTTT. This translates into CASTRDGLNTEAFF.

The J gene is TRBJ1-6, the V gene TRBV11-2; TRBD1 might be the D (5 bases). The germline CDR1 and CDR2 sequences are SGHAT and FQNNGV. The length of the CDR3 is 16 residues. Trimming left V 7 bases short and J 4 bases short, with 17 bases between. The CDR3 protein is CASTRYIDSYNSPLHF. CDR3 DNA sequence: TGTGCCAGCACCCGATATATTGACAGTTATAATTCACCCCTCCACTTT. The whole variable domain, remainder taken from reference TRBV11-2 and TRBJ1-6, is EAGVAQSPRYKIIEKRQSVAFWCNPISGHATLYWYQQILGQGPKLLIQFQNNGVVDDSQLPKDRFSAERLKGVDSTLKIQPAKLEDSAVYLCASTRYIDSYNSPLHFGNGTRLTVT.

A few counts support this clone. The chain is built from TRBV2 and TRBJ2-7; D may be TRBD1 or TRBD2 (6 bases each). CDR3 length equals 13 residues. The germline CDR1 and CDR2 sequences are SNHLY and FYNNEI. V was clipped by 8 bases and J by 3 bases, with 14 bases between them. CDR3 nucleotide sequence: TGTGCCAGCTTACAGGGACTTGGCTACGAGCAGTACTTC. It translates to CASLQGLGYEQYF.

The genes are TRBV2 and TRBJ1-4; the D is unclear. The CDR3 sequence is 13 residues long. Trimming stripped 4 bases from V and 4 bases from J, with 7 bases between. The germline V gene encodes CDR1 SNHLY and CDR2 FYNNEI. The CDR3 DNA sequence: TGTGCCAGCAGTGTTCGGTTTAATGAAAAACTGTTTTTT. It is translated as CASSVRFNEKLFF.

The chain uses TRBV5-6 and TRBJ1-6, with 7 nucleotides matching TRBD1. V lost 0 bases to trimming and J lost 8 bases; unmatched junction nucleotides: 2. CDR3 size: 14 residues. Per germline, CDR1 SGHDT and CDR2 YYEEEE. The CDR3, as DNA: TGTGCCAGCAGCTTGGGACAGGGAGATTCACCCCTCCACTTT. This translates into CASSLGQGDSPLHF. The whole variable domain, filled in from reference TRBV5-6 and TRBJ1-6, reads DAGVTQSPTHLIKTRGQQVTLRCSPKSGHDTVSWYQQALGQGPQFIFQYYEEEERQRGNFPDRFSGHQFPNYSSELNVNALLLGDSALYLCASSLGQGDSPLHFGNGTRLTVT.

The rearrangement joins TRBV7-9 to TRBJ2-3; unclear D gene. The CDR3 runs 15 residues. Germline V gene sequence: CDR1 SEHNR, CDR2 FQNEAQ (reference sequence). The germline V and J ends were trimmed by 2 bases and 1 base, with 10 bases remaining between them. The CDR3 loop is CASSLLISGTDTQYF. Here the CDR3 DNA reads TGTGCCAGCAGCTTACTCATCAGCGGCACAGATACGCAGTATTTT.

The chain has TRBV28 and TRBJ2-2, with D possibly matching TRBD1 (6 bases). V dropped 10 bases and J dropped 4 bases, with 10 bases sitting between them. The CDR3 consists of 12 residues. CDR1 is MDHEN and CDR2 is SYDVKM in the germline V gene. CDR3 sequence (DNA): TGTGCCACGCACAGGGCCACCGGGGAGCTGTTTTTT. Translating gives CATHRATGELFF.

The chain couples TRBV7-9 to TRBJ2-3; D is unclear. The V end lost 6 bases, the J end lost 0 bases, and 10 bases lay between the germline ends. There are 14 residues in the CDR3. Germline CDR1 and CDR2: SEHNR and FQNEAQ (reference sequence). The CDR3 DNA reads as TGTGCCAGCAGTGGGCAGGAGAGCACAGATACGCAGTATTTT. Amino acids: CASSGQESTDTQYF.

The chain joins TRBV7-2 to TRBJ2-5; TRBD2 agrees at 7 bases. The V and J ends lost 2 bases and 5 bases, in that order; junction bases with no gene match: 5. The CDR3 totals 14 residues. CDR1 is SGHTA and CDR2 is FQGNSA in the germline V gene. The CDR3 region has the DNA TGTGCCAGCAGCTTAAGGGAGGGATGGGAGACCCAGTACTTC. Its protein product is CASSLREGWETQYF.